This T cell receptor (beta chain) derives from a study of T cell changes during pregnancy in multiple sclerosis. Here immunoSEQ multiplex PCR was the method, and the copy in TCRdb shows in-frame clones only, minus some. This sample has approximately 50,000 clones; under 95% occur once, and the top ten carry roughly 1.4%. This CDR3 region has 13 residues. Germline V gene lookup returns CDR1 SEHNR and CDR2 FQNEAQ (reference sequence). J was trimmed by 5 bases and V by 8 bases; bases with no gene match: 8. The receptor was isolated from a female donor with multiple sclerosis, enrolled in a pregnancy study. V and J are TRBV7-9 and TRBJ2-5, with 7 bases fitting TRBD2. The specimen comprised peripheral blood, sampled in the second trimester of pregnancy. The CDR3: CASRPRGGETQYF. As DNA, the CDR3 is TGTGCCAGCCGACCGCGGGGAGGGGAGACCCAGTACTTC. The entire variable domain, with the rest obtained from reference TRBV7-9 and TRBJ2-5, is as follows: DTGVSQNPRHKITKRGQNVTFRCDPISEHNRLYWYRQTLGQGPEFLTYFQNEAQLEKSRLLSDRFSAERPKGSFSTLEIQRTEQGDSAMYLCASRPRGGETQYFGPGTRLLVL.